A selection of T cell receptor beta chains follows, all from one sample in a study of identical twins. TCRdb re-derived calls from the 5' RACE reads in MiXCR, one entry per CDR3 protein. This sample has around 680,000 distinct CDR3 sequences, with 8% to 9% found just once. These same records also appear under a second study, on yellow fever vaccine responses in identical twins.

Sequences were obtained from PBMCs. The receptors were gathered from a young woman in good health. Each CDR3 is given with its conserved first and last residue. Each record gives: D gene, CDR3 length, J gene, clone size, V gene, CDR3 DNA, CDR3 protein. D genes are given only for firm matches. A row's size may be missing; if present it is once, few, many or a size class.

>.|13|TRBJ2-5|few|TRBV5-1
TGCGCCAGCAGCTTGGGACAGTCGGAGACCCAGTACTTC
CASSLGQSETQYF
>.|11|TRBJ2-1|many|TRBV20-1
TGCAGTGCTAGTTGGCTCAATGAGCAGTTCTTC
CSASWLNEQFF
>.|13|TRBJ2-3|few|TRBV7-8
TGTGCCAGCGGGGGGAAGAGGGCAGATACGCAGTATTTT
CASGGKRADTQYF
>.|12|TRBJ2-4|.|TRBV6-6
TGTGCCAGCAGTTCCCCCGTGGCCATTCAGTACTTC
CASSSPVAIQYF
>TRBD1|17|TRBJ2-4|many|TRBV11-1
TGTGCCAGCAGCCCCAGCGGGACAGGGGATGCCAAAAACATTCAGTACTTC
CASSPSGTGDAKNIQYF
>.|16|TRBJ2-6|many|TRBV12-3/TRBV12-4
TGTGCCAGCAGTTTAACCCCAAAGGGTGGGGCCAACGTCCTGACTTTC
CASSLTPKGGANVLTF
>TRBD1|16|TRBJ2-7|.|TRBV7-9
TGTGCCAGCAGCCCATTGACCGGGACAGGGGCCTACGAGCAGTACTTC
CASSPLTGTGAYEQYF
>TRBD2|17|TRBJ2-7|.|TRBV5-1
TGCGCCAGCAGCTTGACTGAAACTAGCGGGCCCACCTACGAGCAGTACTTC
CASSLTETSGPTYEQYF
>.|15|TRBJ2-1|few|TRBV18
TGTGCCAGCTCACCCTCCGGCGGTTTTTTCCATGAGCAGTTCTTC
CASSPSGGFFHEQFF
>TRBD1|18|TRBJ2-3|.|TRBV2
TGTACCAGCTCAAGACCGGGACAGGGGGCGTTAGGCGCAGATACGCAGTATTTT
CTSSRPGQGALGADTQYF
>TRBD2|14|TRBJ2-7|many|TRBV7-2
TGTGCCAGCAGCCCCGGGACTAGTCCTATGGAGCAGTACTTC
CASSPGTSPMEQYF
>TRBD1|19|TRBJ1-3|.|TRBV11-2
TGTGCCAGCAGCTTATCCCTCCGGGACAGGGGACGCTCTGGAAACACCATATATTTT
CASSLSLRDRGRSGNTIYF
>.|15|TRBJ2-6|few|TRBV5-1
TGCGCCAGCAGCTTGTGGAGCTCTGGGGCCAACGTCCTGACTTTC
CASSLWSSGANVLTF
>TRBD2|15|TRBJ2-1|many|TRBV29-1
TGCAGCGTAGAAACCGGGACTAGCATTAGGAATGAGCAGTTCTTC
CSVETGTSIRNEQFF
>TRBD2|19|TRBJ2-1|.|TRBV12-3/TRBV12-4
TGTGCCAGCAGTTTCGACTTCCTAGCGGGGGGGCGAGTTAACAATGAGCAGTTCTTC
CASSFDFLAGGRVNNEQFF
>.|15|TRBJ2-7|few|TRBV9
TGTGCCAGCAGCGTAGATGGCCTAGCCGCCGACGAGCAGTACTTC
CASSVDGLAADEQYF
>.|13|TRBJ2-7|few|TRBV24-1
TGTGCCACCAGTGATCCCTACAGCTACGAGCAGTACTTC
CATSDPYSYEQYF
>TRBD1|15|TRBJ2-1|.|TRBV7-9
TGTGCCAGCAGGGGAGACAGGGGCCCCTATAATGAGCAGTTCTTC
CASRGDRGPYNEQFF
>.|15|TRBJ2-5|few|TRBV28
TGTGCCAGCAGTTTTCCGGGACCAGGGCAAGAGACCCAGTACTTC
CASSFPGPGQETQYF
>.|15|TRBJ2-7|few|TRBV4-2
TGTGCCAGCAGCCAAGATAGGGGGGGGGGCCGCGAGCAGTACTTC
CASSQDRGGGREQYF
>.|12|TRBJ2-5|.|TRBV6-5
TGTGCCAGCGGGACGGGCTCGGAGACCCAGTACTTC
CASGTGSETQYF
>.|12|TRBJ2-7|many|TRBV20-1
TGCAGTGCTAAGAGACTAGGGCACGAGCAGTACTTC
CSAKRLGHEQYF
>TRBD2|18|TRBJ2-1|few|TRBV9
TGTGCCAGCAGCGTAGATTTAGGGCCCCCGCGGGGGGTGGGTGAGCAGTTCTTC
CASSVDLGPPRGVGEQFF
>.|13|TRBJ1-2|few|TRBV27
TGTGCCAGCAGTTACGGCACAAACTATGGCTACACCTTC
CASSYGTNYGYTF
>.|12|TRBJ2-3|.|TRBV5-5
TGTGCCAGGGGCCCCGCTACAAATACGCAGTATTTT
CARGPATNTQYF
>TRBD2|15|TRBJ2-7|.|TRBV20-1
TGCAGTGCTAGTACTCTAGCGGGAGGAACCTACGAGCAGTACTTC
CSASTLAGGTYEQYF
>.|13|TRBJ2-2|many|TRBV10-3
TGTGCCATCAGTGAGTCGGGGACAGGGGAGCTGTTTTTT
CAISESGTGELFF
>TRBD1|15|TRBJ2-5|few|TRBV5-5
TGTGCCAGCAGCTCGATAGGACAGGGGGAGGTGACCCAGTACTTC
CASSSIGQGEVTQYF
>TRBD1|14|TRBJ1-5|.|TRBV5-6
TGTGCCAGCAGCCAGACAGGGGTGAATCAGCCCCAGCATTTT
CASSQTGVNQPQHF
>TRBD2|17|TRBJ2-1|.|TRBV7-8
TGTGCCAGCAGCTTAGATGGAGCGGGAGGGCCCGACAATGAGCAGTTCTTC
CASSLDGAGGPDNEQFF
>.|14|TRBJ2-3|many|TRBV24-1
TGTGCCACCAGTGATTTACGCGACAGCGATACGCAGTATTTT
CATSDLRDSDTQYF
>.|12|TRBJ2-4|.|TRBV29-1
TGCAGCGTTGGCCCGGGGAAAAACATTCAGTACTTC
CSVGPGKNIQYF
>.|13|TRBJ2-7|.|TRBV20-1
TGCAGTGGTAGAGACGAGGGACCCTACGAGCAGTACTTC
CSGRDEGPYEQYF
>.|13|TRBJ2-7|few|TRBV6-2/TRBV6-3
TGTGCCAGTACGTCGAGGGCCGGCTACGAGCAGTACTTC
CASTSRAGYEQYF
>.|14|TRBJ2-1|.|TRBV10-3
TGTGCCATCAGTGAGCCTAGCGAGGCCGGTGAGCAGTTCTTC
CAISEPSEAGEQFF
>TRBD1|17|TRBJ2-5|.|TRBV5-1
TGCGCCAGCAGCTGGCCGGGACAGGGGGGAAACCAAGAGACCCAGTACTTC
CASSWPGQGGNQETQYF
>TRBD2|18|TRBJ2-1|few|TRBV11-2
TGTGCCAGCAGCTTAGAACTAGCGGGAGGGCCCTCCTACAATGAGCAGTTCTTC
CASSLELAGGPSYNEQFF
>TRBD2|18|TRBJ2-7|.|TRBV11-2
TGTGCCAGCAGCTTAGTATCTCTAGCGGGAGGGGCCGCCTACGAGCAGTACTTC
CASSLVSLAGGAAYEQYF
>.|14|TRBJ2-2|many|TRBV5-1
TGCGCCAGCAGTGTCGAGGGGAACACCGGGGAGCTGTTTTTT
CASSVEGNTGELFF
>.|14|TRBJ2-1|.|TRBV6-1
TGTGCCAGCAGTGCCCGAGGGACACACAATGAGCAGTTCTTC
CASSARGTHNEQFF
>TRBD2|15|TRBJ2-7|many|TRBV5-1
TGCGCCAGCAGCCGGACTAGCGGGGGCTCCTACGAGCAGTACTTC
CASSRTSGGSYEQYF
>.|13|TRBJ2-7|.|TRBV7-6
TGTGCCAGCAGCCCGGGACACGCAAGGGAGCAGTACTTC
CASSPGHAREQYF
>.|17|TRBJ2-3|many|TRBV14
TGTGCCAGCAGCCGGGTGTTGAAGGATCTGAGATCAGATACGCAGTATTTT
CASSRVLKDLRSDTQYF
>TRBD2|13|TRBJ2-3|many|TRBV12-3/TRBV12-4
TGTGCCAGCAGTCTAGCGGGAGGATATACGCAGTATTTT
CASSLAGGYTQYF
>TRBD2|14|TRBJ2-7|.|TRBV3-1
TGTGCCAGCAGCCAGGGACTAGGCTCCTACGAGCAGTACTTC
CASSQGLGSYEQYF
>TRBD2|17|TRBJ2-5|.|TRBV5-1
TGCGCCAGCAGCTTGTGGCCTTCGGGACTAGCGACCCTTACCCAGTACTTC
CASSLWPSGLATLTQYF
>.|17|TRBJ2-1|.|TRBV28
TGTGCCAGCAGCCGTACCGGGGGCGCGGGGTCGGACAATGAGCAGTTCTTC
CASSRTGGAGSDNEQFF
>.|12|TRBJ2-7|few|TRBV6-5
TGTGCCAGCAGTTACCGGGGGGCCGAGCAGTACTTC
CASSYRGAEQYF
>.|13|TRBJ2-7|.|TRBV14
TGTGCCAGCAGCCGTCCCCTCTCCTACGAGCAGTACTTC
CASSRPLSYEQYF
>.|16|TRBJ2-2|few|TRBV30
TGTGCCTGGAGTGATCCCGGGACGGCGAACACCGGGGAGCTGTTTTTT
CAWSDPGTANTGELFF